This T cell receptor beta chain was profiled in a study of identical twins. About this clonotype: Its specificity is not known.

Template switching added a universal primer site, and cDNA bore unique molecular identifiers. Each CDR3 protein gets one entry after TCRdb re-called the 5' RACE reads with MiXCR. The profile shows some 320,000 distinct CDR3 sequences, 9% to 15% of them singletons. The CDR3 covers 16 residues. V was clipped by 1 base and J by 0 bases; unmatched bases: 3. Whole-study findings and limits: Among monozygotic twins, out-of-frame TCR alpha sharing exceeded what models predicted. Zero-insertion findings could be partly confounded by invariant cells (MAIT and iNKT cells). Within beta out-of-frame sequences, the excess sharing observed between twins was weaker.

These data also formed part of another study, on yellow fever vaccine responses in identical twins.

This TCR came from a woman between 18 and 30 years old in good health. The rearrangement joins TRBV12-3 or TRBV12-4 to TRBJ2-5; 9 nucleotides match TRBD2. The sequenced sample consisted of CD8+ T cells sorted from blood. CDR3 nucleotide sequence: TGTGCCAGCAGTTTAGGTAGCGGGGGAGACCAAGAGACCCAGTACTTC. The encoded protein is CASSLGSGGDQETQYF.